Listed here are 15 T cell receptor beta chains from one sample, sequenced in a study of CXCR3-negative and CXCR3-positive naive CD8 T cells. Points from the study as a whole: Naive CXCR3-positive cells had TRB CDR3s more hydrophobic than those of CXCR3-negative naive cells.

The authors prepared UMI-labeled TRB cDNA libraries by 5' RACE. For each CDR3 protein, TCRdb gives one entry from its re-call of the 5' RACE reads, without DNA. There are some 120,000 distinct CDR3 sequences in the sample, with just over 0.35% held by the top ten. Their recognized antigens are unknown. The specimen sequenced was naive CXCR3+ CD8+ T cells from blood. The subset: CD45RO-CCR7+CD27+CD95- naive CD8+ T cells expressing CXCR3 (TNR3+). These receptors originate from a human donor in good health. Some clones in this sample may be carry-over from other donors' samples.

This chain connects TRBV12-3 or TRBV12-4 to TRBJ2-1; TCRdb's assignment of TRBD1 cannot be checked, as there is no DNA. The CDR3 sequence is 11 residues long. The CDR3 spells CASSLRDEQFF.

CDR3 region: CASSLAWRQSPHSGNTIYF. V and J are TRBV7-9 and TRBJ1-3; there is no DNA to check the TCRdb D call of TRBD1. This CDR3 has 19 residues. CDR1 is SEHNR and CDR2 is FQNEAQ in the germline V gene (reference sequence).

The rearrangement joins TRBV6-6 to TRBJ1-5; checking the TCRdb D call of TRBD1 is not possible without DNA. Germline lookup yields CDR1 MNHNY and CDR2 SVGAGI (reference sequence). The CDR3 loop spans 16 amino acids. CDR3 region: CASTPRGVGINQPQHF.

This chain connects TRBV28 to TRBJ2-1; TCRdb indicates TRBD1, and absent DNA this call remains unverified. Germline CDR1 MDHEN, CDR2 SYDVKM. The CDR3 is 13 amino acids. CDR3 region: CASSWGHYNEQFF.

The rearrangement joins TRBV5-1 to TRBJ2-7; absent DNA, TCRdb's TRBD2 call cannot be checked. Germline V gene lookup returns CDR1 SGHRS and CDR2 YFSETQ. This CDR3 comprises 15 residues. CDR3 region: CASRQGWQGGFEQYF.

The V and J genes are TRBV18 and TRBJ2-7; TCRdb reports TRBD1, a call that lacks DNA to check it against. The germline V gene has CDR1 KGHSH and CDR2 LQKENI. There are 14 residues in the CDR3. Here the CDR3 reads CASSPGQGYYEQYF.

The chain links TRBV28 to TRBJ2-5. Germline loops: CDR1 MDHEN, CDR2 SYDVKM. The CDR3 has 15 residues. The CDR3 loop is CASSFESAIQETQYF.

This chain links TRBV4-1 with TRBJ2-7; TCRdb lists TRBD1, though no DNA is available to test this call. Looked up from germline, CDR1 is MGHRA and CDR2 is YSYEKL. The CDR3 runs to 14 residues. This chain's CDR3 is CASSQDPGMGEQYF.

Here the CDR3 reads CASSVNEGNEQFF. The chain uses TRBV28 and TRBJ2-1; TCRdb returns TRBD1, unconfirmable since there is no DNA. This CDR3 is built from 13 residues. Germline CDR1 reads MDHEN; CDR2 reads SYDVKM.

The chain employs TRBV15 and TRBJ2-1; TCRdb's assignment of TRBD1 cannot be checked, as there is no DNA. This CDR3 is 15 amino acids long. The V gene's germline CDR1 is LNHNV and CDR2 YYDKDF (reference sequence). Here the CDR3 reads CATSSHRDRDNEQFF.

The chain links TRBV27 to TRBJ2-2; TCRdb's D call of TRBD2 is untestable without DNA. The CDR3 extends over 14 amino acids. Germline CDR1 and CDR2: MNHEY and SMNVEV (reference sequence). The CDR3 loop is CASSRTTYTGELFF.

V gene TRBV20-1 combines with J gene TRBJ1-2. Germline CDR1 reads DFQATT; CDR2 reads SNEGSKA (reference sequence). The CDR3 consists of 12 residues. CDR3 sequence: CSARDGSDGYTF.

The genes are TRBV6-5 and TRBJ1-1; TCRdb's D gene call, TRBD1, goes unchecked for lack of DNA. CDR1 is MNHEY and CDR2 is SVGAGI in the germline V gene. CDR3 length: 16 residues. CDR3 in amino acids: CASTLQGFLGDTEAFF.

The V gene is TRBV28, the J gene TRBJ1-1; TCRdb's D call of TRBD1 is untestable without DNA. The CDR3 is 16 residues long. Germline V gives CDR1 MDHEN, CDR2 SYDVKM. The CDR3 reads CASSIRQGIGDTEAFF.

This chain links TRBV29-1 with TRBJ2-1; without DNA, the TCRdb call of TRBD2 cannot be checked. CDR3 length: 15 residues. Germline V gene data show CDR1 as SQVTM and CDR2 as ANQGSEA. CDR3 in amino acids: CSVEGLGVQGNEQLF.